This passage covers 21 T cell receptor beta chains from one sample sequenced in a study of cytomegalovirus exposure and HLA in healthy donors. Vbeta (60) and Jbeta (13) primers were used in the PCR. Data came from immunoSEQ multiplex PCR; TCRdb stores just in-frame clones and leaves some out. Among fewer than 110,000 clones listed, 74% were seen once. The sample comprised PBMCs. These receptors were taken from a woman aged 40 to 50 in good health and CMV-seropositive.

V and J are TRBV12-5 and TRBJ1-3; 10 positions agree with TRBD1. The CDR3 runs to 17 residues. Losses at the gene ends were 0 bases for V and 1 base for J; bases not matched to a gene: 3. The V gene's germline CDR1 is LGHNT and CDR2 FRNRAP. CDR3 loop: CASGLVTGGRSGNTIYF. The CDR3 bases are TGTGCTAGTGGTTTGGTGACAGGGGGCAGGTCTGGAAACACCATATATTTT.

This chain links TRBV29-1 with TRBJ1-1; D may be TRBD1 (5 bases). This CDR3 has 12 amino acids. V lost 5 bases and J 6 bases, leaving 13 bases between the germline ends. Germline loops: CDR1 SQVTM, CDR2 ANQGSEA. The CDR3 sequence is CSVRSGFAEAFF. The CDR3 DNA reads TGCAGCGTTCGATCAGGGTTCGCTGAAGCTTTCTTT.

The genes are TRBV4-1 and TRBJ2-2; TRBD2 matches 7 bases. The ends lost 2 bases at V and 5 bases at J; junction bases unmatched: 5. The germline CDR1 and CDR2 sequences are MGHRA and YSYEKL. There are 15 residues in the CDR3. CDR3 nucleotides: TGCGCCAGCAGCCAAAGACTAGCAGGGACCGGGGAGCTGTTTTTT. It specifies CASSQRLAGTGELFF.

This clone was picked up a small number of times. The rearrangement joins TRBV19 to TRBJ1-4; TRBD1 matches at 7 bases. This CDR3 comprises 16 residues. Germline V gene lookup returns CDR1 LNHDA and CDR2 SQIVND (reference sequence). V was pared by 6 bases and J by 2 bases, with 9 bases of the junction left unmatched. CDR3 loop: CASSRRGQFTNEKLFF. The CDR3 DNA is TGTGCCAGTAGCCGGAGGGGGCAGTTCACTAATGAAAAACTGTTTTTT.

This chain uses TRBV19 with TRBJ1-2; D remains unclear. Trimming cost V 6 bases and J 4 bases, with 12 bases left between them. CDR1 LNHDA and CDR2 SQIVND come from the germline V gene (reference sequence). The CDR3 runs to 13 residues. The CDR3 spells CASRDAGIYGYTF. The CDR3 region has the DNA TGTGCCAGTAGGGACGCGGGGATCTATGGCTACACCTTC.

This chain connects TRBV25-1 to TRBJ1-2, with a tentative D call TRBD1 (5 bases). This CDR3 contains 14 residues. The germline V and J ends were trimmed by 4 bases and 2 bases, with 11 bases remaining between them. The germline gives CDR1 MGHDK, CDR2 SYGVNS. CDR3 bases: TGTGCCAGCAGTGTCCCAGGGCCCAACTATGGCTACACCTTC. Its protein product is CASSVPGPNYGYTF.

The chain links TRBV5-4 to TRBJ1-1; 10 nucleotides align to TRBD1. The V gene end was trimmed by 7 bases and the J gene end by 4 bases; junction bases not matched to a gene: 10. This CDR3 spans 15 amino acids. The germline CDR1 and CDR2 sequences are SGHNT and YYREEE (reference sequence). The CDR3 DNA sequence: TGTGCCAGCCAACCTGGGACAGGGGAACGCACTGAAGCTTTCTTT. As protein: CASQPGTGERTEAFF.

The chain combines TRBV7-3 with TRBJ2-1; TRBD2 agrees at 10 bases. J was trimmed by 8 bases and V by 2 bases; bases with no gene match: 9. The length of the CDR3 is 16 residues. The germline CDR1 and CDR2 sequences are SGHTA and FQGTGA. The CDR3 nucleotides read TGTGCCAGCAGCTTAGGGGACTTAGCGGGGGGTTATGAGCAGTTCTTC. This encodes CASSLGDLAGGYEQFF. Based on the CDR3 plus reference TRBV7-3 and TRBJ2-1, the full variable domain is GAGVSQTPSNKVTEKGKYVELRCDPISGHTALYWYRQSLGQGPEFLIYFQGTGAADDSGLPNDRFFAVRPEGSVSTLKIQRTERGDSAVYLCASSLGDLAGGYEQFFGPGTRLTVL.

The chain joins TRBV5-1 to TRBJ2-5, with 8 bases fitting TRBD2. CDR1 SGHRS and CDR2 YFSETQ come from the germline V gene. There are 16 residues in the CDR3. J lost 5 bases, V lost 4 bases, and 13 bases had no gene match. CDR3 loop: CASSPAYGGAPETQYF. The CDR3 nucleotides are TGCGCCAGCAGCCCAGCGTACGGGGGGGCTCCGGAGACCCAGTACTTC.

J is TRBJ1-4 and V is TRBV10-3; 7 positions agree with TRBD1. Per the germline V gene, CDR1 is ENHRY and CDR2 is SYGVKD. The CDR3 has 14 residues. V was clipped by 10 bases and J by 0 bases; unmatched bases: 5. CDR3 nucleotides: TGTGCCACCAGGGGGGACACAACTAATGAAAAACTGTTTTTT. It yields the protein CATRGDTTNEKLFF.

The chain is built from TRBV30 and TRBJ2-7, with D uncertain. Trimming removed 5 bases from V and 2 bases from J, with 13 bases in between. Germline-derived CDR1 and CDR2 are GTSNPN and SVGIG (reference sequence). This CDR3 spans 13 amino acids. This CDR3 reads CAWDPGSPYEQYF. The DNA for the CDR3 is TGTGCCTGGGACCCAGGTTCTCCCTACGAGCAGTACTTC.

The J gene is TRBJ1-2, the V gene TRBV4-2; unclear D gene. Trimming removed 2 bases at V and 2 bases at J, with 12 bases between. The CDR3 runs 15 residues. Germline V gene lookup returns CDR1 LGHNA and CDR2 YNFKEQ. In DNA, the CDR3 is TGTGCCAGCAGCCAACAAATCACCCAGAACTATGGCTACACCTTC. Protein sequence: CASSQQITQNYGYTF.

V gene TRBV7-3 combines with J gene TRBJ1-1; D perhaps matches TRBD1 (6 bases). Germline CDR1 and CDR2: SGHTA and FQGTGA. This CDR3 spans 13 amino acids. The V gene lost 4 bases and the J gene lost 4 bases, with 10 bases spanning the gap. Here the CDR3 DNA reads TGTGCCAGCAGCTCCGGACAGTTCACTGAAGCTTTCTTT. This gives the protein CASSSGQFTEAFF.

CDR3 bases: TGCGCCAGCAGCTTGGTGGGGGGACTAAATGAAGCTTTCTTT. This codes for CASSLVGGLNEAFF. The rearrangement uses TRBV5-1 and TRBJ1-1; a possible D gene is TRBD1 (5 bases). There are 14 residues in the CDR3. Germline lookup yields CDR1 SGHRS and CDR2 YFSETQ. With 0 bases removed from V and 7 bases from J, the gap between germline ends came to 13 bases.

V usage is TRBV5-1 and J usage is TRBJ1-1; D remains ambiguous. The CDR3 loop spans 14 amino acids. Trimming removed 4 bases at V and 1 base at J, with 11 bases between. CDR1 and CDR2 (germline): SGHRS, YFSETQ. This CDR3 reads CASSRQSSNTEAFF. CDR3 nucleotides: TGCGCCAGCAGCCGCCAAAGCTCGAACACTGAAGCTTTCTTT.

The V call is TRBV19, the J call TRBJ2-3; D ambiguous. The CDR3 sequence is 13 residues long. The V end was cut by 9 bases, the J end by 2 bases, with 12 bases between. The germline V gene has CDR1 LNHDA and CDR2 SQIVND (reference sequence). The DNA of the CDR3 is TGTGCCAGGCCGCGTCGTAACACAGATACGCAGTATTTT. Protein sequence: CARPRRNTDTQYF. The entire variable domain, with the rest obtained from reference TRBV19 and TRBJ2-3, is as follows: DGGITQSPKYLFRKEGQNVTLSCEQNLNHDAMYWYRQDPGQGLRLIYYSQIVNDFQKGDIAEGYSVSREKKESFPLTVTSAQKNPTAFYLCARPRRNTDTQYFGPGTRLTVL.

This rearrangement joins TRBV6-6 to TRBJ1-4; maybe TRBD1 (6 bases). The CDR3 runs 16 residues. Germline loops: CDR1 MNHNY, CDR2 SVGAGI (reference sequence). V was shortened by 5 bases and J by 6 bases, with 19 bases between the two germline ends. In DNA, the CDR3 is TGTGCCAGCAGTCGGGCAGGGGTCGGGGCGGATGAAAAACTGTTTTTT. This codes for CASSRAGVGADEKLFF.

This clone was seen only a few times. The J gene is TRBJ1-1, the V gene TRBV25-1, with D perhaps TRBD1 (5 bases). With 6 bases removed from V and 7 bases from J, the gap between germline ends came to 21 bases. The CDR3 runs 15 residues. Germline CDR1 and CDR2: MGHDK and SYGVNS. The CDR3 here is CASRGGVGYGVEAFF. The CDR3 coding sequence is TGTGCCAGCAGAGGAGGGGTGGGTTACGGGGTTGAAGCTTTCTTT.

The table lists this clone with a few counts. The V and J genes are TRBV5-1 and TRBJ2-5; 13 nucleotides match TRBD2. V lost 0 bases, J lost 1 base, and 0 bases stayed unmatched. Germline-derived CDR1 and CDR2 are SGHRS and YFSETQ. This CDR3 has 16 residues. For the CDR3, the DNA is TGCGCCAGCAGCTTGGGGACTAGCGGGGGCCAAGAGACCCAGTACTTC. This translates into CASSLGTSGGQETQYF.

The gene calls are TRBV7-9 and TRBJ1-3, with D possibly TRBD1 on 6 matching bases. CDR1 is SEHNR and CDR2 is FQNEAQ in the germline V gene (reference sequence). CDR3 length equals 14 residues. V lost 5 bases to trimming and J lost 4 bases, with 12 bases between them. In nucleotides, the CDR3 is TGTGCCAGCAGCCCCGGGACATTAGGAAACACCATATATTTT. Its protein product is CASSPGTLGNTIYF.

The sample holds one count of this clone. The chain combines TRBV30 with TRBJ2-5, with a weak D call TRBD1 (6 bases). CDR3 length equals 14 residues. CDR1 is GTSNPN and CDR2 is SVGIG in the germline V gene (reference sequence). The ends were cut back, 2 bases at V and 2 bases at J, with 12 bases in the middle. Here the CDR3 reads CAWSSGQVQETQYF. CDR3 DNA: TGTGCCTGGAGTTCGGGACAAGTACAAGAGACCCAGTACTTC.